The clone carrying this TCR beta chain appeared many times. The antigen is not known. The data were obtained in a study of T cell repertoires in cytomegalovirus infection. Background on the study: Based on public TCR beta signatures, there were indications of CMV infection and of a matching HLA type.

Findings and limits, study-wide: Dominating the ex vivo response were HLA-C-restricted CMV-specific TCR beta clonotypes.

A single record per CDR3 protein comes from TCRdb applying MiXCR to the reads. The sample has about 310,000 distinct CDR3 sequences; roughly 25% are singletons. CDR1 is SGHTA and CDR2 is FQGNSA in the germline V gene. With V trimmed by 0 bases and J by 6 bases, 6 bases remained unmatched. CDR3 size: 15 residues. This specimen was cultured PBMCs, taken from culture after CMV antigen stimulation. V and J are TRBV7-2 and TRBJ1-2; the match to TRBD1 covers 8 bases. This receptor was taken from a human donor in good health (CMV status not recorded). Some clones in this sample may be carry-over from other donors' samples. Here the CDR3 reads CASSLALPGGDGYTF. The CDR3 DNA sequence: TGTGCCAGCAGCTTAGCGCTACCAGGGGGCGATGGCTACACCTTC.